This is a list of T cell receptor beta chains from one sample in a study of radiotherapy plus CTLA-4 blockade in lung cancer. TCRdb's copy holds only in-frame clones and misses some; the assay was immunoSEQ multiplex PCR. The sample records some 96,000 clones, 88% being singletons. Sequenced here: peripheral blood, sampled from a patient treated with radiotherapy plus ipilimumab. These receptors were collected from a human donor with non-small cell lung cancer that progressed on radiotherapy plus ipilimumab. CDR3s include the opening cysteine and the closing phenylalanine or tryptophan. D genes are given only for firm matches. A clone size is listed for some rows: how often the clone was seen (once, few, many), or a class if it is expanded.

TRBV2	TRBD1	.	TRBJ1-5	CASSEQGAQPQHF	TGTGCCAGCAGTGAACAGGGGGCGCAGCCCCAGCATTTT
TRBV14	TRBD1	.	TRBJ2-5	CASSQQRTGTKYF	TGTGCCAGCAGCCAGCAGAGGACAGGAACCAAATACTTC
TRBV19	TRBD1	.	TRBJ1-2	CASSEGQAPYGYTF	TGTGCCAGTAGTGAGGGACAGGCCCCCTATGGCTACACCTTC
TRBV6-6	TRBD1	once	TRBJ2-1	CASTRQGALNEQFF	TGTGCCAGCACCCGACAGGGGGCACTCAATGAGCAGTTCTTC
TRBV29-1	.	.	TRBJ2-3	CSSARGGDTQYF	TGCAGCTCTGCGAGGGGGGGTGATACGCAGTATTTT
TRBV2	.	.	TRBJ2-1	CASQGGYNEQFF	TGTGCCAGCCAGGGGGGATACAATGAGCAGTTCTTC
TRBV5-4	.	.	TRBJ1-1	CASSLNLNTEAFF	TGTGCCAGCAGCTTGAATCTTAACACTGAAGCTTTCTTT
TRBV2	.	.	TRBJ2-2	CASKGLVNTGELFF	TGTGCCAGCAAGGGGCTCGTGAACACCGGGGAGCTGTTTTTT
TRBV2	TRBD1	.	TRBJ2-7	CASSEGRQGPYEQYF	TGTGCCAGCAGTGAAGGACGACAGGGGCCCTACGAGCAGTACTTC
TRBV11-2	.	.	TRBJ2-3	CASSPEGVGTDTQYF	TGTGCCAGCAGCCCCGAGGGAGTGGGCACAGATACGCAGTATTTT
TRBV6-5	.	.	TRBJ2-7	CASTNSYEQYF	TGTGCCAGCACCAACTCCTACGAGCAGTACTTC
TRBV29-1	TRBD1	.	TRBJ1-1	CSARQGDTEAFF	TGCAGCGCCCGACAGGGGGACACTGAAGCTTTCTTT
TRBV2	.	.	TRBJ2-4	CASSELKNIQYF	TGTGCCAGCAGTGAACTGAAAAACATTCAGTACTTC
TRBV2	.	.	TRBJ1-5	CASSEFWGNQPQHF	TGTGCCAGCAGTGAATTCTGGGGCAATCAGCCCCAGCATTTT
TRBV7-6	TRBD2	.	TRBJ2-1	CASSLETGGRGEQFF	TGTGCCAGCAGCTTAGAGACGGGAGGGCGGGGCGAGCAGTTCTTC
TRBV5-1	TRBD1	.	TRBJ1-1	CASSGRTGITAEAFF	TGCGCCAGCAGCGGCCGGACAGGTATAACAGCTGAAGCTTTCTTT
TRBV11-2	TRBD1	.	TRBJ2-7	CASSYTTGGMSYEQYF	TGTGCCAGCAGCTACACGACAGGGGGCATGTCCTACGAGCAGTACTTC
TRBV13	.	.	TRBJ1-2	CASSKDREYGYTF	TGTGCCAGCAGCAAGGACAGAGAATATGGCTACACCTTC
TRBV29-1	.	.	TRBJ2-7	CSYTHGYEQYF	TGCAGTTACACTCATGGCTACGAGCAGTACTTC
TRBV29-1	TRBD2	once	TRBJ2-5	CSVEIGTSGSPQYF	TGCAGCGTTGAGATAGGGACTAGCGGAAGCCCGCAGTACTTC
TRBV6-1	.	.	TRBJ1-5	CASSGPTGNQPQHF	TGTGCCAGCAGTGGACCAACGGGCAATCAGCCCCAGCATTTT
TRBV19	TRBD1	.	TRBJ2-2	CASSWQQGSTGELFF	TGTGCCAGTAGCTGGCAACAGGGGAGTACCGGGGAGCTGTTTTTT
TRBV30	TRBD2	.	TRBJ2-1	CAWENLAVSYNEQFF	TGTGCCTGGGAGAACCTAGCGGTCTCCTACAATGAGCAGTTCTTC
TRBV19	TRBD2	.	TRBJ2-7	CASSIFGAGSSYEQYF	TGTGCCAGTAGTATATTCGGAGCGGGGAGCTCCTACGAGCAGTACTTC
TRBV5-4	TRBD2	.	TRBJ2-3	CASTGRIADTQYF	TGTGCCAGCACCGGGAGGATAGCAGATACGCAGTATTTT
TRBV2	TRBD1	.	TRBJ2-7	CASDRDSSYEQYF	TGTGCCAGCGACCGGGACAGCTCCTACGAGCAGTACTTC
TRBV12-5	.	once	TRBJ1-6	CASGLVHGEMNPYQPPLHF	TGTGCTAGTGGTTTGGTACACGGAGAGATGAATCCCTATCAGCCACCCCTCCACTTT
TRBV19	.	.	TRBJ2-5	CASKRWGGEETQYF	TGTGCCAGCAAAAGATGGGGGGGCGAAGAGACCCAGTACTTC
TRBV27	.	.	TRBJ2-7	CASSFGVDGTGAYEQYF	TGTGCCAGCAGTTTTGGTGTTGACGGGACCGGAGCATACGAGCAGTACTTC
TRBV19	.	few	TRBJ1-5	CASSSGRSNQPQHF	TGTGCCAGTAGTTCAGGAAGGAGCAATCAGCCCCAGCATTTT
TRBV5-1	TRBD1	.	TRBJ2-1	CASSPEGQGADNEQFF	TGCGCCAGCAGCCCCGAGGGCCAGGGGGCGGACAATGAGCAGTTCTTC
TRBV2	TRBD2	.	TRBJ2-1	CASSVDRRRLAGGPYEQFF	TGTGCCAGCAGTGTTGACCGCCGCCGGCTAGCGGGAGGGCCGTATGAGCAGTTCTTC
TRBV6-5	.	.	TRBJ1-3	CASSRGNTIYF	TGTGCCAGTTCCAGAGGAAACACCATATATTTT
TRBV5-8	TRBD2	.	TRBJ2-1	CASSTTPLAGGLNEQFF	TGTGCCAGCAGCACGACCCCCCTAGCGGGAGGGTTGAATGAGCAGTTCTTC
TRBV6-5	.	.	TRBJ1-2	CASRRGGPYGYTF	TGTGCCAGCAGGAGGGGAGGACCCTATGGCTACACCTTC
TRBV7-9	.	.	TRBJ1-2	CASTPVAYGYTF	TGTGCCAGCACCCCGGTGGCTTATGGCTACACCTTC
TRBV9	.	.	TRBJ2-1	CASSGNEQFF	TGTGCCAGCAGCGGGAATGAGCAGTTCTTC
TRBV23-1	TRBD1	.	TRBJ1-5	CASSQPGQHSPGGQPQHF	TGCGCCAGCAGTCAACCGGGACAGCACTCTCCTGGGGGTCAGCCCCAGCATTTT
TRBV7-8	TRBD2	.	TRBJ2-7	CASSLVATSGPSSYEQYF	TGTGCCAGCAGCTTAGTCGCGACTAGCGGGCCAAGCTCCTACGAGCAGTACTTC
TRBV10-1	TRBD2	once	TRBJ2-1	CASSEFSLAGGGEQFF	TGCGCCAGCAGTGAGTTCTCTCTAGCGGGAGGGGGTGAGCAGTTCTTC
TRBV29-1	.	.	TRBJ2-7	CSARGSGEQYF	TGCAGCGCCCGGGGTTCGGGCGAGCAGTACTTC
TRBV4-2	.	.	TRBJ1-1	CASSQGSQGRTEAFF	TGTGCCAGCAGCCAAGGCTCCCAGGGACGGACTGAAGCTTTCTTT
TRBV6-1	TRBD2	.	TRBJ2-1	CASSHIPSGTRFF	TGTGCCAGCAGCCATATCCCTAGCGGGACAAGGTTCTTC
TRBV5-1	.	.	TRBJ2-1	CASSFPGQYNEQFF	TGCGCCAGCAGCTTTCCCGGGCAGTACAATGAGCAGTTCTTC
TRBV30	.	.	TRBJ2-7	CAWSQSWNEQYF	TGTGCCTGGAGTCAGAGCTGGAACGAGCAGTACTTC
TRBV9	TRBD2	.	TRBJ2-3	CASSVGRLAGTDTQYF	TGTGCCAGCAGCGTAGGAAGGCTAGCGGGAACAGATACGCAGTATTTT
TRBV6-5	TRBD2	.	TRBJ2-1	CASRASGSGYNEQFF	TGTGCCAGCAGAGCTAGCGGGAGTGGTTACAATGAGCAGTTCTTC
TRBV7-9	.	.	TRBJ2-3	CATSIGLSSTDTQYF	TGTGCCACCTCGATAGGTCTATCTAGCACAGATACGCAGTATTTT
TRBV7-3	.	.	TRBJ1-1	CASSLVRTYPEEAFF	TGTGCCAGCAGCCTCGTCCGGACATACCCCGAGGAAGCTTTCTTT
TRBV6-1	.	.	TRBJ2-1	CASSMLLLSTNEQFF	TGTGCCAGCAGTATGTTACTATTATCCACGAATGAGCAGTTCTTC